These T cell receptor beta chains were read from a single sample in a study of blood T cell repertoires in COVID-19. Sequencing was performed with immunoSEQ multiplex PCR; in TCRdb, only in-frame clones are kept and a portion is missing. The data show a few hundred thousand clones, with 75% to 85% seen just once and approximately 2.3% held by the top ten. Sequenced material: peripheral blood. Receptor source: a woman in her 70s with COVID-19, enrolled during active disease. CDR3s include the opening cysteine and the closing phenylalanine or tryptophan. A D gene is named only where the DNA matches it firmly. Only some rows state a clone size, as once, few, many or a class for expanded clones.

clone_size: once
v_call: TRBV3-1/TRBV3-2
d_call: NA
j_call: TRBJ1-2
cdr3_nt: TGTGCCAGCAGCCAACGCTATGGCTACACCTTC
cdr3_aa: CASSQRYGYTF

clone_size: NA
v_call: TRBV6-6
d_call: TRBD2
j_call: TRBJ2-1
cdr3_nt: TGTGCCAGCATGGGCAGGGGGACTAGCGGGGGCAATGAGCAGTTCTTC
cdr3_aa: CASMGRGTSGGNEQFF

clone_size: NA
v_call: TRBV11-2
d_call: NA
j_call: TRBJ2-3
cdr3_nt: TGTGCCAGCAGCTTCAGCGAGATCCCTAGCACAGATACGCAGTATTTT
cdr3_aa: CASSFSEIPSTDTQYF

clone_size: NA
v_call: TRBV18
d_call: NA
j_call: TRBJ1-1
cdr3_nt: TGTGCCAGCTCACTTGGTAGTGCGGGGAACACTGAAGCTTTCTTT
cdr3_aa: CASSLGSAGNTEAFF

clone_size: NA
v_call: TRBV10-3
d_call: TRBD1
j_call: TRBJ1-4
cdr3_nt: TGTGCCATCAGTGGACAGGGGTCCGAAAAACTGTTTTTT
cdr3_aa: CAISGQGSEKLFF

clone_size: NA
v_call: TRBV7-2
d_call: TRBD2
j_call: TRBJ2-2
cdr3_nt: TGTGCCAGCAGCTTTACCGGGGGGGCCATCGGGGAGCTGTTTTTT
cdr3_aa: CASSFTGGAIGELFF

clone_size: NA
v_call: TRBV13
d_call: TRBD1
j_call: TRBJ2-7
cdr3_nt: TGTGCCAGCAGCTCGGGACAGGGAGTAAGCGAGCAGTACTTC
cdr3_aa: CASSSGQGVSEQYF

clone_size: NA
v_call: TRBV6-2/TRBV6-3
d_call: NA
j_call: TRBJ1-2
cdr3_nt: TGTGCCAGCAGTCGAAAACAGGGTGAGGGCTACACCTTC
cdr3_aa: CASSRKQGEGYTF

clone_size: NA
v_call: TRBV5-1
d_call: NA
j_call: TRBJ2-3
cdr3_nt: TGCGCCAGCAGAACCGCGCGGGGAAGCACAGATACGCAGTATTTT
cdr3_aa: CASRTARGSTDTQYF

clone_size: NA
v_call: TRBV2
d_call: NA
j_call: TRBJ2-1
cdr3_nt: TGTGCCAGCAGTCGCCGGGACTCATACAATGAGCAGTTCTTC
cdr3_aa: CASSRRDSYNEQFF

clone_size: NA
v_call: TRBV7-2
d_call: NA
j_call: TRBJ2-2
cdr3_nt: TGTGCCGGCGGGCACTCGACCGGGGAGCTGTTTTTT
cdr3_aa: CAGGHSTGELFF

clone_size: NA
v_call: TRBV29-1
d_call: TRBD1
j_call: TRBJ1-2
cdr3_nt: TGCAGCGTTGATGTGGACAGGTCAATCTATGGCTACACCTTC
cdr3_aa: CSVDVDRSIYGYTF

clone_size: NA
v_call: TRBV19
d_call: TRBD2
j_call: TRBJ2-1
cdr3_nt: TGTGCCAGTAGTACGAGCGGGAGGGGGGTATACAATGAGCAGTTCTTC
cdr3_aa: CASSTSGRGVYNEQFF

clone_size: NA
v_call: TRBV18
d_call: NA
j_call: TRBJ1-3
cdr3_nt: TGTGCCAGCTCAAGGGAGGGGACGTCGAGCTCTGGAAACACCATATATTTT
cdr3_aa: CASSREGTSSSGNTIYF

clone_size: NA
v_call: TRBV7-8
d_call: NA
j_call: TRBJ1-2
cdr3_nt: TGTGCCAGCAGCTTAGCCCACAGGGAAGGCGGCTACACCTTC
cdr3_aa: CASSLAHREGGYTF